This note documents a single TCR beta chain sequence. The specificity of this receptor is unknown. Per-base quality was not reported, and no clone a single base away is much larger than it. Trimming at the junction amounts to 4 bases on V and 0 bases on J, and the germline ends lie 5 bases apart. From its cysteine to its phenylalanine, the CDR3 spans 13 amino acids. The CDR3 DNA has 39 bases and is translated from base 1. For CDR1 and CDR2, the germline V gene (reference sequence) lists SEHNR and FQNEAQ. The data are from a study of siplizumab effects on memory and regulatory T cells (dated by TCRdb to between 2018 and 2021). With respect to the entire study: The study looked at the effect of siplizumab, an anti-CD2 antibody, on alloreactive T-cell subsets in allogeneic mixed lymphocyte reactions made from human PBMCs.

The library was generated by the immunoSEQ multiplex PCR assay. About 10^5 TCR templates per sample were assayed by the deep sequencing platform. Genomic DNA extracted from sorted T cells was the material used for TCRbeta CDR3 sequencing. The authors' pipeline ran thus. The R programming language was used for the clonal analysis of the TCRbeta CDR3 data. Alloreactive CD4+ and CD8+ clones were identified by comparing unstimulated samples to CFSE-low samples taken after the reaction. Regulatory or non-regulatory origin of alloreactive CD4+ clones was assigned by matching sequences to the sorted unstimulated Treg and non-Treg repertoires. In its TCRdb copy, this immuneACCESS table keeps in-frame sequences only and misses some clones. Where compared with another copy, unresolved V genes explain less than half of these, and the others have no known cause. The V and J calls and the clone size are those of that table, but D and trimming were determined from the DNA. The table for this sample lists 92,000 or so clones; around 90% of them were counted only once. The ten top clones hold about 15% of the sample.

Sorted unstimulated T cells, along with proliferating T cells recovered from mixed lymphocyte reactions, underwent TCRbeta CDR3 sequencing. Fresh whole blood from over 8 HLA-typed healthy donors was used to isolate PBMCs. The research as a whole found: The suppressive function of proliferating Tregs from siplizumab cultures was not functionally confirmed. About 80-97% of proliferating CD4+ or CD8+ clones could not be given a naive or memory phenotype. The cumulative frequency of alloreactive sequences that could be traced back to unstimulated CD4+ memory T cells was significantly reduced by siplizumab. Among mappable alloreactive CD4+ clones, the Treg-derived fraction averaged about 70% with siplizumab versus around 29% in control reactions. Because sequences at frequencies below about 10^-5 were poorly captured, only a minor fraction of alloreactive clones could be mapped back to unstimulated subsets. Greater diversity appeared to be present in unstimulated naive T cells than in memory T cells, and a substantial contribution to the alloresponse seemed to be made by naive cells.

Sequencing was done on a sample of CD4+ T cells sorted from blood. The TCR comes from a human donor in good health. The chain couples TRBV7-9 to TRBJ2-3; the D gene remains uncertain. The DNA sequence follows: TGTGCCAGCAGCTCTTATAGCACAGATACGCAGTATTTT. This encodes CASSSYSTDTQYF.